These 9 T cell receptor beta chains were sequenced from one sample in a study of CD8+ T cells in alopecia areata. Described treatment: oral pan-JAK inhibitor, 5-10 mg twice daily. The authors extracted RNA and reverse transcribed it into cDNA as the sequencing template. Profiling relied on immunoSEQ multiplex PCR, and the TCRdb table lists in-frame clones only, not all of them. The sample contains about 200,000 clones, around 60% of which appear only once. Sequences were derived from CD4+ T cells sorted from blood, sampled at week 4, from a patient treated with tofacitinib. The receptor set was obtained from a human donor with alopecia areata.

The V and J genes are TRBV30 and TRBJ1-4; TRBD1 might be the D (5 bases). The germline CDR1 and CDR2 sequences are GTSNPN and SVGIG (reference sequence). There are 13 residues in the CDR3. Trimming left V 8 bases short and J 5 bases short, with 15 bases between. This CDR3 reads CARNRDENEKLFF. In nucleotides, the CDR3 is TGTGCCCGAAACCGGGACGAAAATGAAAAACTGTTTTTT.

V gene TRBV27 combines with J gene TRBJ1-5, with 9 bases fitting TRBD1. J lost 4 bases, V lost 6 bases, and 4 bases had no gene match. This CDR3 comprises 14 residues. Germline assignment: CDR1 MNHEY and CDR2 SMNVEV (reference sequence). For the CDR3, the DNA is TGTGCCAGCAGAGGGACAGGGCTAAATCAGCCCCAGCATTTT. Amino acid sequence: CASRGTGLNQPQHF.

The V call is TRBV29-1, the J call TRBJ1-1, with D perhaps TRBD1 (5 bases). Germline V lookup: CDR1 SQVTM, CDR2 ANQGSEA. CDR3 length: 14 amino acids. The germline V and J ends were trimmed by 1 base and 8 bases, with 17 bases remaining between them. CDR3 DNA sequence: TGCAGCGTTGAAGTGTTCGGGGCCCAGCCCGAAGCTTTCTTT. This translates into CSVEVFGAQPEAFF.

A note on this clone: Its ends do not fully match the called genes, so a read error is possible. This sequence joins TRBV9 and TRBJ2-1; 14 bases fit TRBD2. CDR3 length: 19 residues. Germline-derived CDR1 and CDR2 are SGDLS and YYNGEE. The CDR3 DNA reads as TGTGCCAGCAGCTCCAGCGGGACTAGCGGGGGCCAATCCTACAGTGAGCAGTTCTTC. It translates to CASSSSGTSGGQSYSEQFF.

This clone has just one count. The chain carries TRBV5-1 and TRBJ2-2; perhaps TRBD1 as D (6 bases). From germline, CDR1 is SGHRS and CDR2 YFSETQ. The V and J ends lost 3 bases and 5 bases respectively, with 11 bases between them. The CDR3 is made up of 14 amino acids. The CDR3 nucleotides read TGCGCCAGCAGCTGGGGGCAGCAAACCGGGGAGCTGTTTTTT. It yields the protein CASSWGQQTGELFF.

The J gene is TRBJ1-5, the V gene TRBV25-1; D is possibly TRBD1 (5 bases). Germline CDR1 is MGHDK and CDR2 is SYGVNS. The CDR3 is 15 residues long. V lost 2 bases to trimming and J lost 7 bases, with 15 bases between them. The DNA of the CDR3 is TGTGCCAGCAGTGAAGAGGGGTGGAGGGTGCAGCCCCAGCATTTT. Translated: CASSEEGWRVQPQHF.

The table lists this clone with a few counts. The chain links TRBV11-2 to TRBJ2-3; TRBD2 aligns across 11 bases. V trimming: 5 bases; J trimming: 4 bases; junction bases outside the gene matches: 11. This CDR3 is 17 amino acids long. Germline V gene lookup returns CDR1 SGHAT and CDR2 FQNNGV. The CDR3 sequence is CASSPRLAGGWADTQYF. The CDR3 DNA is TGTGCCAGCAGCCCACGTCTAGCGGGGGGTTGGGCAGATACGCAGTATTTT.

This clone was seen more than once but under ten times. CDR3 DNA: TGTGCCATCAGTGAACCTAGCCGGGGGGGCGGGTATGAGCAGTTCTTC. The encoded protein is CAISEPSRGGGYEQFF. The chain recombines TRBV10-3 with TRBJ2-1; 8 bases align to TRBD2. After removal of 3 bases from V and 8 bases from J, the junction contained 12 bases not matched to a gene. The CDR3 covers 16 residues. Per the germline V gene, CDR1 is ENHRY and CDR2 is SYGVKD.

This clone has more than one count but fewer than ten. The V call is TRBV14, the J call TRBJ2-2; D unclear. CDR1 SGHDN and CDR2 FVKESK come from the germline V gene. Trimming left V 1 base short and J 6 bases short, with 6 bases between. The CDR3 sequence is 13 residues long. The CDR3 DNA sequence: TGTGCCAGCAGCCAAGGGCAGTCCGGGGAGCTGTTTTTT. Translation: CASSQGQSGELFF.